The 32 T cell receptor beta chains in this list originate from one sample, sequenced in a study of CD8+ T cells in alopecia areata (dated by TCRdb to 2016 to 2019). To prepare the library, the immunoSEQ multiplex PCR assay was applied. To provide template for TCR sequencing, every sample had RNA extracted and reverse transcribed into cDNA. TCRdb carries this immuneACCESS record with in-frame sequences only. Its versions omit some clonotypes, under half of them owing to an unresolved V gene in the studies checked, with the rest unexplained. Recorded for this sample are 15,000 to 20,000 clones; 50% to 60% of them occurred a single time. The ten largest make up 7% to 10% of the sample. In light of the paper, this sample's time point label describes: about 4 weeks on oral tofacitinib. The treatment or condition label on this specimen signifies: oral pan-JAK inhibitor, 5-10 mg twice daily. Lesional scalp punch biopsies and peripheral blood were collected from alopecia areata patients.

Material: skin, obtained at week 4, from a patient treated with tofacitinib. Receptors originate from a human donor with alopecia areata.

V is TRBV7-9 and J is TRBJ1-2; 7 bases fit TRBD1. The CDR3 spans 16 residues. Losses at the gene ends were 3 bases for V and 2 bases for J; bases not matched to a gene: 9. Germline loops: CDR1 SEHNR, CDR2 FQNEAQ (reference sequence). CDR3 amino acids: CASSFAKGAMNYGYTF. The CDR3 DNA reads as TGTGCCAGCAGCTTCGCAAAGGGGGCGATGAACTATGGCTACACCTTC.

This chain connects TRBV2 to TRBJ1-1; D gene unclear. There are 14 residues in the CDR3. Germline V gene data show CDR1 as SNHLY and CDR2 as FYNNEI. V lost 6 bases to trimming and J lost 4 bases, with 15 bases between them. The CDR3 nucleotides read TGTGCCAGCAGCCCTGACACCCGGGGCACTGAAGCTTTCTTT. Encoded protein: CASSPDTRGTEAFF.

The CDR3 DNA sequence: TGTGCCAGCAGCCAAGATGGGGGACCCCGTTGGGCCGGGGAGCTGTTTTTT. Its translation is CASSQDGGPRWAGELFF. The chain recombines TRBV4-2 with TRBJ2-2; D may be TRBD1 or TRBD2 (5 bases each). This CDR3 contains 17 residues. The V gene's germline CDR1 is LGHNA and CDR2 YNFKEQ. V lost 0 bases and J 6 bases, leaving 17 bases between the germline ends.

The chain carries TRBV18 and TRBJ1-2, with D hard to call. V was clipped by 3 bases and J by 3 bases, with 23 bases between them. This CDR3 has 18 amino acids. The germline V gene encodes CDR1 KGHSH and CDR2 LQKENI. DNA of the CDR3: TGTGCCAGCTCACCGATGATGAGGTTAGGAGGGTTCGACTATGGCTACACCTTC. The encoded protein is CASSPMMRLGGFDYGYTF.

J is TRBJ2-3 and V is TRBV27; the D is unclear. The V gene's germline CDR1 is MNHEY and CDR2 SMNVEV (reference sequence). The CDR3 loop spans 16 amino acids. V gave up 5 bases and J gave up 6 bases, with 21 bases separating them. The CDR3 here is CASSQNLPPLGDTQYF. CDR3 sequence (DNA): TGTGCCAGCAGTCAAAACCTACCGCCTCTTGGGGATACGCAGTATTTT.

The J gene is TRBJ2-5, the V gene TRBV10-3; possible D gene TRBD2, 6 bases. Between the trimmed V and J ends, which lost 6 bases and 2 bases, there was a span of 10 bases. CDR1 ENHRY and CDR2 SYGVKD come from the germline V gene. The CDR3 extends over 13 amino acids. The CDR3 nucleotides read TGTGCCATCAGGCTAGCGCAACAAGAGACCCAGTACTTC. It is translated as CAIRLAQQETQYF.

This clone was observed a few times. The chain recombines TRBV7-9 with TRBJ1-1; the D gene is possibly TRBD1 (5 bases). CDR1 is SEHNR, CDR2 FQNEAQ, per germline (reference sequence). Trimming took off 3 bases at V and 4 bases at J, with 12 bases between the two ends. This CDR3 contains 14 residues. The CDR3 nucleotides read TGTGCCAGCAGCTTCCCCAGGGAGATCACTGAAGCTTTCTTT. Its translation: CASSFPREITEAFF.

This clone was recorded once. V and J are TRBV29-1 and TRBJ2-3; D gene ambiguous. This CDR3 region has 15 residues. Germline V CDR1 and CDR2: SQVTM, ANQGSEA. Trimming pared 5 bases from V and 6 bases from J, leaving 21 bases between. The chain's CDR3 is CSVQPTSLSLDTQYF. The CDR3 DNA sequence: TGCAGCGTTCAACCGACAAGTCTCTCCCTCGATACGCAGTATTTT.

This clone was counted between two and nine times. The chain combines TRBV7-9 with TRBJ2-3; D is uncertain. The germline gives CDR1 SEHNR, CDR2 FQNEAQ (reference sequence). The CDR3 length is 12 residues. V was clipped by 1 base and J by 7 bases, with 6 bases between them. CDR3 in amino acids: CASSLGRNTQYF. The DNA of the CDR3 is TGTGCCAGCAGCTTAGGCAGAAATACGCAGTATTTT.

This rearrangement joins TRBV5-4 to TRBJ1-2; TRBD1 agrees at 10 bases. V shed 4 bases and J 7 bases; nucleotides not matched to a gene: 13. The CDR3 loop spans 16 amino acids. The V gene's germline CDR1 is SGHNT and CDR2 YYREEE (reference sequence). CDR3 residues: CASSPGTGESISGYTF. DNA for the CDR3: TGTGCCAGCAGCCCCGGGACAGGGGAATCTATAAGTGGCTACACCTTC.

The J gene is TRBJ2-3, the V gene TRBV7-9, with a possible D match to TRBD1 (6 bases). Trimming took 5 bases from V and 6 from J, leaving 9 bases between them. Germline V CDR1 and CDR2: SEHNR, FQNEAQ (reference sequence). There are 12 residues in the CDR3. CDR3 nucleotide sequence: TGTGCCAGCAGCAGTCAGGGGGATACGCAGTATTTT. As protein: CASSSQGDTQYF.

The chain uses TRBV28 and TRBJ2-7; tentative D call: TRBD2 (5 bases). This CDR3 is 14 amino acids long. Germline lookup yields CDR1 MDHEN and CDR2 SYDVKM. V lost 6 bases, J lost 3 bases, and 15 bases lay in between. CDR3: CASSRVASGYEQYF. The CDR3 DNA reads TGTGCCAGCAGCAGAGTGGCGAGCGGCTACGAGCAGTACTTC.

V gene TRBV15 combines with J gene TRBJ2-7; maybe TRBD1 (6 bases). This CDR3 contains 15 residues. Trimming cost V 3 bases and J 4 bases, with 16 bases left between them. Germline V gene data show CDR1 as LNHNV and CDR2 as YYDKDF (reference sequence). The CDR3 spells CATSSTIRDTYEQYF. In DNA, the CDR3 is TGTGCCACCAGCAGTACCATACGGGACACATACGAGCAGTACTTC.

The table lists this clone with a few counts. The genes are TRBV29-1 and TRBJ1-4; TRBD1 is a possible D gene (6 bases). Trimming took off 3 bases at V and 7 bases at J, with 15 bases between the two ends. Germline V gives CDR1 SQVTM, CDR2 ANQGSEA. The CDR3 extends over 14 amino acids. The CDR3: CSVEGRGAGEKLFF. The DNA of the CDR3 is TGCAGCGTTGAGGGTCGGGGGGCAGGTGAAAAACTGTTTTTT.

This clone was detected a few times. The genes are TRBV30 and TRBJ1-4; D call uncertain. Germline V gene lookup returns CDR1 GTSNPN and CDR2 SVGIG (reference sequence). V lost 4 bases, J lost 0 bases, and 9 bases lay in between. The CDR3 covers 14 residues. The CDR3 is CAWKAPATNEKLFF. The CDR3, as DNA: TGTGCCTGGAAAGCACCTGCAACTAATGAAAAACTGTTTTTT.

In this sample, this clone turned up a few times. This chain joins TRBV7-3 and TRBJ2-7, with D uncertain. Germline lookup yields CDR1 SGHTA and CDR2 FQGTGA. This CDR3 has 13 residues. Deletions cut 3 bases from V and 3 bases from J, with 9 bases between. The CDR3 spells CASSFPPIYEQYF. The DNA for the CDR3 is TGTGCCAGCAGCTTCCCCCCCATCTACGAGCAGTACTTC.

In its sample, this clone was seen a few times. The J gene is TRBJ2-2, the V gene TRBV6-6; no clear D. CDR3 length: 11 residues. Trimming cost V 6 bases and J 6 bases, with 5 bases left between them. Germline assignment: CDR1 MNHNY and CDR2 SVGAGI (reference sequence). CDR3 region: CASRWAGELFF. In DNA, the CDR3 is TGTGCCAGCAGATGGGCCGGGGAGCTGTTTTTT.

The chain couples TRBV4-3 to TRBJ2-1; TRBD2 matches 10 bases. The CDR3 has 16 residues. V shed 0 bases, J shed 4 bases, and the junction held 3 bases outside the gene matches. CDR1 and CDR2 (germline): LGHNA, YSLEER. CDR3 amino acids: CASSQESGGVYNEQFF. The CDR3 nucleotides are TGCGCCAGCAGCCAAGAGAGCGGGGGGGTGTACAATGAGCAGTTCTTC.

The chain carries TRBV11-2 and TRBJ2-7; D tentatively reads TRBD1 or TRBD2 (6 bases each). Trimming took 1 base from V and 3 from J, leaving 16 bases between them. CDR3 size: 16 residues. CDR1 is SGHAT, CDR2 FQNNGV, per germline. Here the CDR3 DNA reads TGTGCCAGCAGCTTAGCGTGGGGGGCGGACTACTACGAGCAGTACTTC. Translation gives CASSLAWGADYYEQYF. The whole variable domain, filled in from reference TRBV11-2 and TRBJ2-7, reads EAGVAQSPRYKIIEKRQSVAFWCNPISGHATLYWYQQILGQGPKLLIQFQNNGVVDDSQLPKDRFSAERLKGVDSTLKIQPAKLEDSAVYLCASSLAWGADYYEQYFGPGTRLTVT.

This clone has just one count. The CDR3 loop reads CASSPGTGAYSNQPQHF. The DNA for the CDR3 is TGTGCCAGCAGCCCCGGGACAGGGGCTTATAGCAATCAGCCCCAGCATTTT. The rearrangement joins TRBV9 to TRBJ1-5, with 10 positions matching TRBD1. There are 17 residues in the CDR3. Germline CDR1 reads SGDLS; CDR2 reads YYNGEE. Trimming removed 4 bases from V and 0 bases from J; junction bases left unmatched: 7.

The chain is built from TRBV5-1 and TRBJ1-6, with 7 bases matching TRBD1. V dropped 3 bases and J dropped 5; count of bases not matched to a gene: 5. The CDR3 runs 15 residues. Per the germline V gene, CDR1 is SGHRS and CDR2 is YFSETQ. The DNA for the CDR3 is TGCGCCAGCAGCTCAACCGGGACAGATAATTCACCCCTCCACTTT. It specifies CASSSTGTDNSPLHF.

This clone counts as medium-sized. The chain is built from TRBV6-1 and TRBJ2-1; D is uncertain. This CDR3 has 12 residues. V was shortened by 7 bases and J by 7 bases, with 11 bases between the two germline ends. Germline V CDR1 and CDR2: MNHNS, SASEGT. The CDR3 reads CASTRNGNEQFF. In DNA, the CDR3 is TGTGCCAGCACTAGGAATGGGAATGAGCAGTTCTTC.

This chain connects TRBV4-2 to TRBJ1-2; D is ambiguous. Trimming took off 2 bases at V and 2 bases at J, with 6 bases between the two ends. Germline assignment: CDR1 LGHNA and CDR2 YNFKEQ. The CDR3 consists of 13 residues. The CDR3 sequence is CASSQRLNYGYTF. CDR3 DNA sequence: TGTGCCAGCAGCCAAAGGCTGAACTATGGCTACACCTTC.

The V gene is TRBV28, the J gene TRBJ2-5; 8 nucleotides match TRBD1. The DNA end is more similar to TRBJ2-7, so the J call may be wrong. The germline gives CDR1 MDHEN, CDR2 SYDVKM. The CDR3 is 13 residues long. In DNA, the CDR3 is TGTGCCAGCAGGGCAGGGGGCGACTACGAGCAGTACTTC. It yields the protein CASRAGGDYEQYF.

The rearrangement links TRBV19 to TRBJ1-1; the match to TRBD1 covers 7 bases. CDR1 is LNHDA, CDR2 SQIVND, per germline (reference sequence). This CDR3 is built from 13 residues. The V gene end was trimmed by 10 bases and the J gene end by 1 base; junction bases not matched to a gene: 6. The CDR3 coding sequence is TGTGCCACCCGTGACAGGGAGAACACTGAAGCTTTCTTT. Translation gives CATRDRENTEAFF.

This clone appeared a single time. The CDR3: CASSPPLRGRGTEAFF. CDR3 DNA sequence: TGTGCCAGCTCACCGCCGTTGAGGGGACGGGGCACTGAAGCTTTCTTT. The chain links TRBV18 to TRBJ1-1, with D possibly matching TRBD1 (5 bases). CDR1 and CDR2 (germline): KGHSH, LQKENI. V was shortened by 3 bases and J by 4 bases, with 18 bases between the two germline ends. This CDR3 has 16 residues.

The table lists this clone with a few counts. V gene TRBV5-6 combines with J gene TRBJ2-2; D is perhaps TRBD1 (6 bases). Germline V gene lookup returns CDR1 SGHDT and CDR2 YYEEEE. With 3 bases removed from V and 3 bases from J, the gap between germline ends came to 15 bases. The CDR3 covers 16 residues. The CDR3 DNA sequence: TGTGCCAGCAGCTCCTCAGGGGCCCCGGACACCGGGGAGCTGTTTTTT. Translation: CASSSSGAPDTGELFF.

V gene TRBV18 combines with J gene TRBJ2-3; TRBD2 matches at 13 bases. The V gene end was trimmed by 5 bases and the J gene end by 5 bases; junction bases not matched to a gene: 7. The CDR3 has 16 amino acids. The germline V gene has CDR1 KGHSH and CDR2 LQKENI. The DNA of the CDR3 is TGTGCCAGCTCAACGGGACTAGCGGGGTCTGAAGATACGCAGTATTTT. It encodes CASSTGLAGSEDTQYF.

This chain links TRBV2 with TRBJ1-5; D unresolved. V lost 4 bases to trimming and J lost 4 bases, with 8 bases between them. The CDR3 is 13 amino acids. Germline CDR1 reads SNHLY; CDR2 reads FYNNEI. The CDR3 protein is CASSVSGNQPQHF. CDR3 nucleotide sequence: TGTGCCAGCAGTGTATCGGGTAATCAGCCCCAGCATTTT. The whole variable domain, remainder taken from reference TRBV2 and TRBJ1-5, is EPEVTQTPSHQVTQMGQEVILRCVPISNHLYFYWYRQILGQKVEFLVSFYNNEISEKSEIFDDQFSVERPDGSNFTLKIRSTKLEDSAMYFCASSVSGNQPQHFGDGTRLSIL.

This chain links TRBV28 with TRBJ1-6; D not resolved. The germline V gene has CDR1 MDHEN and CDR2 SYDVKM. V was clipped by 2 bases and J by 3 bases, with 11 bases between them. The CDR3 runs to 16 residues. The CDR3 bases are TGTGCCAGCAGTTTAGTGATGGCAGACTATAATTCACCCCTCCACTTT. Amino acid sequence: CASSLVMADYNSPLHF.

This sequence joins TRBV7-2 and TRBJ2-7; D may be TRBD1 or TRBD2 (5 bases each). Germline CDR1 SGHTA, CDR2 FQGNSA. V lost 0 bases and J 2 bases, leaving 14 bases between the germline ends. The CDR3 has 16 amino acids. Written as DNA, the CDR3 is TGTGCCAGCAGCTTAGCCGGGGCAGGTGGAGCCTACGAGCAGTACTTC. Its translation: CASSLAGAGGAYEQYF.

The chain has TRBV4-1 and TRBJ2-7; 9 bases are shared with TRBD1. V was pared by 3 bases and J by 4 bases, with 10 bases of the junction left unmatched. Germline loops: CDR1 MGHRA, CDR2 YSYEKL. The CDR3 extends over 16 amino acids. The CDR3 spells CASSQIPRDREYEQYF. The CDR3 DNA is TGCGCCAGCAGCCAGATCCCCAGGGACAGGGAATACGAGCAGTACTTC.